The 8 T cell receptor beta chains given below trace back to one sample, sequenced in a study of cytomegalovirus exposure and HLA in healthy donors. In the PCR, 60 Vbeta and 13 Jbeta primers were used. Libraries were prepared by immunoSEQ multiplex PCR; TCRdb keeps only in-frame clonotypes and omits some of them. Of approximately 120,000 clones in the sample, about two thirds were seen once. Sequencing was carried out using PBMCs. The receptors stem from a man aged 60 to 69 in good health and CMV-seropositive.

The V gene is TRBV2, the J gene TRBJ1-5; TRBD1 might be the D (5 bases). Germline-derived CDR1 and CDR2 are SNHLY and FYNNEI. The CDR3 length is 15 residues. V lost 2 bases to trimming and J lost 5 bases, with 13 bases between them. The CDR3, as DNA: TGTGCCAGCAGTGAAAGCCAGGGCCCCTATCAGCCCCAGCATTTT. Protein sequence: CASSESQGPYQPQHF.

The V and J genes are TRBV7-8 and TRBJ2-5, with D unclear. Trimming shortened V by 5 bases and J by 7 bases, and 8 bases separated the two germline ends. Germline lookup yields CDR1 SGHVS and CDR2 FQNEAQ. The length of the CDR3 is 11 residues. CDR3 DNA: TGTGCCAGCAGCGTCCTGTCGACCCAGTACTTC. Protein sequence: CASSVLSTQYF.

This clone was observed a few times. This chain joins TRBV28 and TRBJ2-3, with D possibly being TRBD2 (5 bases). The CDR3 has 14 amino acids. V was trimmed by 7 bases and J by 0 bases, leaving 11 bases between them. The germline V gene encodes CDR1 MDHEN and CDR2 SYDVKM. The CDR3 reads CASMPPGSTDTQYF. DNA of the CDR3: TGTGCCAGCATGCCGCCGGGGAGCACAGATACGCAGTATTTT.

The chain recombines TRBV2 with TRBJ2-7, with D possibly being TRBD2 (5 bases). Germline-derived CDR1 and CDR2 are SNHLY and FYNNEI. The CDR3 loop spans 11 amino acids. V lost 7 bases and J 5 bases, leaving 9 bases between the germline ends. The CDR3 reads CASTRADEQYF. The CDR3 DNA reads TGTGCCAGCACGCGGGCGGACGAGCAGTACTTC.

This clone was detected a few times. The chain joins TRBV7-9 to TRBJ2-3; unclear D gene. Germline V gene data show CDR1 as SEHNR and CDR2 as FQNEAQ (reference sequence). The CDR3 contains 12 residues. Between the trimmed V and J ends, which lost 7 bases and 6 bases, there was a span of 11 bases. CDR3 in amino acids: CASTEQSDTQYF. As DNA, the CDR3 is TGTGCCAGCACCGAACAATCGGATACGCAGTATTTT. The full variable domain, rest sourced from reference TRBV7-9 and TRBJ2-3, is DTGVSQNPRHKITKRGQNVTFRCDPISEHNRLYWYRQTLGQGPEFLTYFQNEAQLEKSRLLSDRFSAERPKGSFSTLEIQRTEQGDSAMYLCASTEQSDTQYFGPGTRLTVL.

In DNA form, the CDR3 reads TGTGCCAGCAGTTTGACGGGGACTGGGGCCAACGTCCTGACTTTC. Translated, it gives CASSLTGTGANVLTF. The V and J genes are TRBV28 and TRBJ2-6; possibly TRBD2 for D (5 bases). In germline, CDR1 is MDHEN, CDR2 SYDVKM. V lost 3 bases to trimming and J lost 2 bases, with 8 bases between them. There are 15 residues in the CDR3.

The chain recombines TRBV2 with TRBJ1-2, with D perhaps matching TRBD1 (5 bases). The length of the CDR3 is 14 residues. V dropped 2 bases and J dropped 3 bases, with 10 bases sitting between them. Germline values: CDR1 SNHLY, CDR2 FYNNEI. The CDR3: CASSEKEGDYGYTF. The CDR3 DNA reads TGTGCCAGCAGTGAAAAGGAAGGGGACTATGGCTACACCTTC.

This rearrangement joins TRBV7-3 to TRBJ1-1; tentative D call: TRBD1 (6 bases). Trimming stripped 3 bases from V and 1 base from J, with 9 bases between. The CDR3 length is 14 residues. CDR1 SGHTA and CDR2 FQGTGA come from the germline V gene. In DNA, the CDR3 is TGTGCCAGCAGCTTCACAGGGCCGAACACTGAAGCTTTCTTT. Translated, it gives CASSFTGPNTEAFF.